The 30 T cell receptor beta chains in this list originate from one sample, sequenced in a study of cytomegalovirus exposure and HLA in healthy donors. The PCR contained 60 Vbeta and 13 Jbeta primers. Produced via immunoSEQ multiplex PCR; TCRdb's table is partial and in-frame only. The sample lists tens of thousands of clones, over 70% occurring once. Sequencing was carried out using PBMCs. Source of these receptors: a man in his forties or fifties in good health and CMV-seropositive.

The chain has TRBV30 and TRBJ1-2, with 7 bases matching TRBD1. This CDR3 has 13 amino acids. Losses at the gene ends were 3 bases for V and 1 base for J; bases not matched to a gene: 2. Germline V gene sequence: CDR1 GTSNPN, CDR2 SVGIG (reference sequence). Written as DNA, the CDR3 is TGTGCCTGGAGACAGGGGATTAACTATGGCTACACCTTC. Protein sequence: CAWRQGINYGYTF.

This rearrangement joins TRBV19 to TRBJ2-5; D ambiguous. V gave up 5 bases and J gave up 4 bases, with 5 bases separating them. Looked up from germline, CDR1 is LNHDA and CDR2 is SQIVND (reference sequence). The CDR3 consists of 11 residues. CDR3 sequence: CASSSRETQYF. The CDR3, as DNA: TGTGCCAGTAGTTCTCGAGAGACCCAGTACTTC.

This clone came up a few times. V gene TRBV29-1 combines with J gene TRBJ2-1; perhaps TRBD1 as D (5 bases). Trimming pared 6 bases from V and 8 bases from J, leaving 11 bases between. The germline CDR1 and CDR2 sequences are SQVTM and ANQGSEA. The CDR3 extends over 11 amino acids. The CDR3 sequence is CSVLKGYEQFF. DNA for the CDR3: TGCAGCGTCCTCAAGGGGTATGAGCAGTTCTTC.

The chain has TRBV7-2 and TRBJ2-7, with D possibly TRBD2 on 6 matching bases. V lost 0 bases, J lost 2 bases, and 14 bases lay in between. The CDR3 loop spans 16 amino acids. Germline CDR1 SGHTA, CDR2 FQGNSA. In nucleotides, the CDR3 is TGTGCCAGCAGCTTAGCGCATTCGGGAGCGGCCTACGAGCAGTACTTC. Residues: CASSLAHSGAAYEQYF.

This clone has a handful of counts. Relative to the germline gene, one junction end is altered; a read error may explain this. The V and J genes are TRBV7-9 and TRBJ2-2; the match to TRBD2 covers 7 bases. The CDR3 runs 14 residues. Germline values: CDR1 SEHNR, CDR2 FQNEAQ (reference sequence). CDR3: CASRLVGGSGELFF. As DNA, the CDR3 is TGTGCCAGCCGCTTAGTCGGGGGGTCCGGGGAGCTGTTTTTT. Full variable domain (missing parts from reference TRBV7-9 and TRBJ2-2): DTGVSQNPRHKITKRGQNVTFRCDPISEHNRLYWYRQTLGQGPEFLTYFQNEAQLEKSRLLSDRFSAERPKGSFSTLEIQRTEQGDSAMYLCASRLVGGSGELFFGEGSRLTVL.

Of note for this clone: One end of the junction is discordant with germline, which a read error may explain. Other nucleotide sequences in the sample specify the same CDR3. The chain is built from TRBV15 and TRBJ1-6, with 9 bases aligning to TRBD1. The CDR3 spans 18 residues. Per the germline V gene, CDR1 is LNHNV and CDR2 is YYDKDF (reference sequence). This chain's CDR3 is CAIKLDRGPQSGNSPLHF. The CDR3 nucleotides are TGTGCCATCAAACTGGACAGGGGCCCACAGTCGGGTAATTCCCCCCTCCACTTT.

The chain is built from TRBV25-1 and TRBJ1-2, with 9 bases aligning to TRBD1. The ends lost 3 bases at V and 6 bases at J; junction bases unmatched: 5. CDR1 and CDR2 from the germline V gene are MGHDK and SYGVNS. The CDR3 consists of 14 residues. Here the CDR3 DNA reads TGTGCCAGCAGTGACCTCCGGGACAGGGATGGCTACACCTTC. Translated: CASSDLRDRDGYTF.

The chain has TRBV12-5 and TRBJ2-7; TRBD2 matches 14 bases. The J segment lost 6 bases and the V segment lost 1 base, leaving 11 bases of the junction unmatched. This CDR3 is 18 amino acids long. The germline gives CDR1 LGHNT, CDR2 FRNRAP. The CDR3 coding sequence is TGTGCTAGTGGTTTGGACAGTGGACTAGCGGGAGGAAAGTTCGAGCAGTACTTC. Translating it yields CASGLDSGLAGGKFEQYF.

This clone came up a few times. This chain links TRBV6-5 with TRBJ1-4; 10 bases agree with TRBD1. This CDR3 spans 15 amino acids. The V segment lost 2 bases and the J segment 6 bases; nucleotides outside the gene matches: 3. Per germline, CDR1 MNHEY and CDR2 SVGAGI. The CDR3, as DNA: TGTGCCAGCAGTTACGGGGGGACAGGGGATGAAAAACTGTTTTTT. Translated, it gives CASSYGGTGDEKLFF.

This clone was seen a single time. This chain links TRBV2 with TRBJ2-4; tentatively, D is TRBD1 (6 bases). The CDR3 is 14 amino acids. Germline V lookup: CDR1 SNHLY, CDR2 FYNNEI. Trimming took 6 bases from V and 7 from J, leaving 16 bases between them. The CDR3 DNA reads TGTGCCAGCAGGGAGAGGCCAGGGGTGAACATTCAGTACTTC. This sequence encodes CASRERPGVNIQYF.

By sample share, this clone is medium-sized. The chain carries TRBV18 and TRBJ2-2, with D possibly matching TRBD2 (6 bases). Germline V gives CDR1 KGHSH, CDR2 LQKENI. Trimming removed 8 bases at V and 5 bases at J, with 12 bases between. This CDR3 has 13 amino acids. The CDR3 DNA reads as TGTGCCAGCCCGACGGAGGGGACCGGGGAGCTGTTTTTT. It encodes CASPTEGTGELFF.

This chain connects TRBV7-9 to TRBJ1-4; TRBD1 agrees at 10 bases. V dropped 5 bases and J dropped 5; count of bases not matched to a gene: 5. Germline V gives CDR1 SEHNR, CDR2 FQNEAQ (reference sequence). CDR3 length: 15 residues. CDR3: CASSRWGQGNEKLFF. CDR3 sequence (DNA): TGTGCCAGCAGCCGGTGGGGACAGGGGAATGAAAAACTGTTTTTT.

The chain links TRBV27 to TRBJ2-7, with 10 bases that match TRBD2. From germline, CDR1 is MNHEY and CDR2 SMNVEV (reference sequence). The CDR3 spans 15 residues. V shed 5 bases, J shed 1 base, and the junction held 5 bases outside the gene matches. CDR3 sequence reads: CASSPEAGGSYEQYF. The CDR3 DNA reads as TGTGCCAGCAGTCCTGAAGCGGGAGGGTCCTACGAGCAGTACTTC.

The chain uses TRBV7-2 and TRBJ1-1; 9 nucleotides agree with TRBD1. The trim removed 5 bases at V and 8 bases at J, leaving 6 bases unmatched. From germline, CDR1 is SGHTA and CDR2 FQGNSA. This CDR3 comprises 13 residues. The CDR3 loop is CASSEHRGPEAFF. Written as DNA, the CDR3 is TGTGCCAGCAGCGAACACAGGGGGCCCGAAGCTTTCTTT.

The chain combines TRBV19 with TRBJ2-5; TRBD1 agrees at 7 bases. V was pared by 6 bases and J by 4 bases, with 5 bases of the junction left unmatched. Germline V gives CDR1 LNHDA, CDR2 SQIVND (reference sequence). This CDR3 contains 13 residues. The CDR3 sequence: CASRRGGLETQYF. CDR3 bases: TGTGCCAGTAGGAGAGGGGGCTTAGAGACCCAGTACTTC.

The chain is built from TRBV11-2 and TRBJ2-5; TRBD2 is a possible D gene (6 bases). Trimming cost V 3 bases and J 5 bases, with 13 bases left between them. Germline CDR1 and CDR2: SGHAT and FQNNGV. The CDR3 has 14 amino acids. Here the CDR3 DNA reads TGTGCCAGCAGCTTCGGTCCACGGGGGGAGACCCAGTACTTC. As protein: CASSFGPRGETQYF. Full variable domain (remainder filled in from reference TRBV11-2 and TRBJ2-5): EAGVAQSPRYKIIEKRQSVAFWCNPISGHATLYWYQQILGQGPKLLIQFQNNGVVDDSQLPKDRFSAERLKGVDSTLKIQPAKLEDSAVYLCASSFGPRGETQYFGPGTRLLVL.

CDR3 DNA: TGTGCCAGCAGGAACCTCGACAGGGGGCCTGGCTACACCTTC. Amino acid sequence: CASRNLDRGPGYTF. The chain couples TRBV27 to TRBJ1-2; the match to TRBD1 covers 10 bases. V trimming: 6 bases; J trimming: 7 bases; junction bases outside the gene matches: 8. Germline V gene sequence: CDR1 MNHEY, CDR2 SMNVEV (reference sequence). The CDR3 consists of 14 residues.

The genes are TRBV2 and TRBJ2-4, with TRBD1 matching 11 bases. V lost 5 bases to trimming and J lost 0 bases; unmatched junction nucleotides: 6. The CDR3 has 17 residues. CDR1 and CDR2 (germline): SNHLY, FYNNEI. The CDR3: CASSFGQGAIAKNIQYF. As DNA, the CDR3 is TGTGCCAGCAGTTTCGGACAGGGGGCGATAGCCAAAAACATTCAGTACTTC. Using reference TRBV2 and TRBJ2-4 for the parts outside the CDR3, the full variable domain is EPEVTQTPSHQVTQMGQEVILRCVPISNHLYFYWYRQILGQKVEFLVSFYNNEISEKSEIFDDQFSVERPDGSNFTLKIRSTKLEDSAMYFCASSFGQGAIAKNIQYFGAGTRLSVL.

Note on this clone: A far larger clone differs by one base, so this is likely a read error. This chain joins TRBV4-1 and TRBJ2-1; D is unclear. The CDR3 sequence is 17 residues long. The V and J ends lost 0 bases and 3 bases respectively, with 15 bases between them. From germline, CDR1 is MGHRA and CDR2 YSYEKL. CDR3 nucleotide sequence: TGCGCCAGCAGCCAAGATATGATCGTACTCATCTACAATGAGCAGTTCTTC. Amino acid sequence: CASSQDMIVLIYNEQFF.

This clone was counted a few times. The chain couples TRBV13 to TRBJ2-3; TRBD1 matches 9 bases. With V trimmed by 5 bases and J by 0 bases, 6 bases remained unmatched. The germline CDR1 and CDR2 sequences are PRHDT and FYEKMQ (reference sequence). The CDR3 runs 16 residues. CDR3 nucleotide sequence: TGTGCCAGCAGCCAGTGGGACAGGGCGAGCACAGATACGCAGTATTTT. It specifies CASSQWDRASTDTQYF.

The chain couples TRBV7-2 to TRBJ1-1; TRBD1 matches 9 bases. This CDR3 is built from 14 residues. The J segment lost 1 base and the V segment lost 5 bases, leaving 2 bases of the junction unmatched. Germline V CDR1 and CDR2: SGHTA, FQGNSA. CDR3 nucleotide sequence: TGTGCCAGCAGCAGGGGACAGGGGAACACTGAAGCTTTCTTT. Encoded protein: CASSRGQGNTEAFF.

The chain links TRBV18 to TRBJ2-2; 10 nucleotides agree with TRBD1. The CDR3 is 15 residues long. Per the germline V gene, CDR1 is KGHSH and CDR2 is LQKENI. V was pared by 4 bases and J by 4 bases, with 3 bases of the junction left unmatched. The CDR3 sequence: CASSLDRGITGELFF. The CDR3, as DNA: TGTGCCAGCTCACTGGACAGGGGGATCACCGGGGAGCTGTTTTTT.

The chain employs TRBV7-6 and TRBJ2-2; a weak D match, TRBD2 (5 bases). CDR1 and CDR2 from the germline V gene are SGHVS and FNYEAQ. CDR3 length: 12 amino acids. Trimming left V 3 bases short and J 8 bases short, with 7 bases between. This chain's CDR3 is CASSFSGGELFF. DNA of the CDR3: TGTGCCAGCAGCTTCAGCGGAGGGGAGCTGTTTTTT.

This chain uses TRBV20-1 with TRBJ2-7, with TRBD2 matching over 8 bases. V lost 6 bases and J lost 3; bases outside the gene matches: 1. CDR3 size: 11 residues. Germline V gene sequence: CDR1 DFQATT, CDR2 SNEGSKA (reference sequence). CDR3 sequence: CSASGSYEQYF. The CDR3 DNA reads as TGCAGTGCAAGCGGGAGCTACGAGCAGTACTTC.

The chain is built from TRBV27 and TRBJ2-3, with 10 bases lining up with TRBD2. Germline assignment: CDR1 MNHEY and CDR2 SMNVEV (reference sequence). The V segment lost 4 bases and the J segment 4 bases; nucleotides outside the gene matches: 2. This CDR3 has 14 amino acids. CDR3 nucleotides: TGTGCCAGCAGTTCTAGCGGGAGATCAGATACGCAGTATTTT. It codes for CASSSSGRSDTQYF.

There are many counts of this clone. This chain links TRBV30 with TRBJ1-1, with TRBD1 matching over 8 bases. Germline V CDR1 and CDR2: GTSNPN, SVGIG (reference sequence). The trim removed 5 bases at V and 2 bases at J, leaving 1 base unmatched. This CDR3 has 12 amino acids. In DNA, the CDR3 is TGTGCCTGGGACAGGGGCAACACTGAAGCTTTCTTT. Protein sequence: CAWDRGNTEAFF.

The chain recombines TRBV10-3 with TRBJ2-7; 9 nucleotides match TRBD1. Germline CDR1 reads ENHRY; CDR2 reads SYGVKD. There are 13 residues in the CDR3. Trimming took 11 bases from V and 4 from J; bases not matched to a gene: 9. The CDR3 DNA sequence: TGTGCCTTGCGGGGACAGGGTGGTTACGAGCAGTACTTC. Encoded protein: CALRGQGGYEQYF.

The rearrangement joins TRBV10-1 to TRBJ2-3; D is unresolved. Germline loops: CDR1 WNHNN, CDR2 SYGVQD (reference sequence). The length of the CDR3 is 14 residues. Deletions cut 4 bases from V and 4 bases from J, with 12 bases between. The CDR3 coding sequence is TGCGCCAGCAGTGTCGATCACATCGCAGATACGCAGTATTTT. Amino acids: CASSVDHIADTQYF.

The chain couples TRBV18 to TRBJ2-2, with D perhaps matching TRBD1 (5 bases). CDR1 is KGHSH and CDR2 is LQKENI in the germline V gene. The V end was cut by 1 base, the J end by 3 bases, with 6 bases between. There are 14 residues in the CDR3. The CDR3 sequence is CASSPQGDTGELFF. In nucleotides, the CDR3 is TGTGCCAGCTCACCACAAGGGGACACCGGGGAGCTGTTTTTT. Drawing the rest from reference TRBV18 and TRBJ2-2, the complete variable domain is NAGVMQNPRHLVRRRGQEARLRCSPMKGHSHVYWYRQLPEEGLKFMVYLQKENIIDESGMPKERFSAEFPKEGPSILRIQQVVRGDSAAYFCASSPQGDTGELFFGEGSRLTVL.

The table lists this clone with a few counts. The CDR3 does not end in the conserved phenylalanine or tryptophan, so this is likely a read error. V is TRBV30 and J is TRBJ1-4; no firm D call. Deletions cut 3 bases from V and 5 bases from J, with 13 bases between. This CDR3 contains 14 residues. The germline V gene has CDR1 GTSNPN and CDR2 SVGIG (reference sequence). As DNA, the CDR3 is TGTGCCTGGAGAAAAGGGAGCCCAAATGAAAAACTGTTTTTG. Protein product: CAWRKGSPNEKLFL.